This T cell receptor (beta chain) was sequenced in a study of blood T cell repertoires in COVID-19. Germline V gene data show CDR1 as MNHEY and CDR2 as SVGAGI. The CDR3 runs 15 residues. Trimming took 6 bases from V and 2 from J; bases not matched to a gene: 8. Generated by immunoSEQ multiplex PCR, the TCRdb table keeps only in-frame clones and is missing some. Of about 150,000 clones in the sample, about 80% are singletons; the top ten hold approximately 11%. The V call is TRBV6-5, the J call TRBJ2-5, with 8 bases lining up with TRBD1. Sequencing input: peripheral blood. The source is a man between 70 and 80 years old with active or convalescent COVID-19. The CDR3: CASRWTGSEQETQYF. CDR3 DNA: TGTGCCAGCAGGTGGACAGGGTCGGAACAAGAGACCCAGTACTTC.